This entry describes one TCR beta chain. No antigen is known for it. These data belong to a study of cytomegalovirus exposure and HLA in healthy donors. Study background: Researchers previously reported finding more than 100 million unique TCR beta sequences from roughly 180 million T cells.

The study's findings and limits: Reportedly, fewer N-insertions than the approximately 680-donor mean appeared in an Asian-associated ancestry cluster in a later analysis. For presence/absence analyses, sequencing depth was assumed to be roughly uniform across donors.

Primers included in the PCR were 60 Vbeta and 13 Jbeta primers. Produced via immunoSEQ multiplex PCR; TCRdb's table is partial and in-frame only. Of 150,000 to 200,000 clones detected, 81% appear once; the ten largest clones hold about 1.8%. Whereas donors were nominally healthy upon sampling, unrecorded immune exposures were probable. This receptor was taken from a man aged 18 to 29 in good health and CMV-seronegative. What was sequenced was PBMCs.

This chain's CDR3 is CASSFRGLDSNQPQHF. The CDR3 region has the DNA TGTGCCAGCAGTTTTCGAGGACTCGACAGCAATCAGCCCCAGCATTTT. This chain links TRBV27 with TRBJ1-5; D not resolved. The germline V gene encodes CDR1 MNHEY and CDR2 SMNVEV (reference sequence). Trimming removed 3 bases at V and 1 base at J, with 13 bases between. This CDR3 contains 16 residues.